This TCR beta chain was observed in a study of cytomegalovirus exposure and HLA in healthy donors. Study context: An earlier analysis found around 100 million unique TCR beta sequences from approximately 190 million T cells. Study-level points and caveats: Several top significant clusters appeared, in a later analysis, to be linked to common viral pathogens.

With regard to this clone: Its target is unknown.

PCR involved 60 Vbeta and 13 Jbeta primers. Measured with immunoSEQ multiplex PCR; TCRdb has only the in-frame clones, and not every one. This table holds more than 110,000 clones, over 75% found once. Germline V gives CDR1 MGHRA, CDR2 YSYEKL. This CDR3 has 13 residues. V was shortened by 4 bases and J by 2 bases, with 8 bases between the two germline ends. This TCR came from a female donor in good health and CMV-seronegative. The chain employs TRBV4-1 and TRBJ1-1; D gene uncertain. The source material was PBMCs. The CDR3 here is CASSPYINTEAFF. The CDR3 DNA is TGCGCCAGCAGCCCTTACATAAACACTGAAGCTTTCTTT.